This note documents a single T cell receptor beta chain sequence. Its recognized antigen is unknown. The sample holds no much larger clone one base away, and base qualities are not on file. From its cysteine to its phenylalanine, the CDR3 spans 14 amino acids. Just the 42-base CDR3 DNA is kept, in frame starting at base 1. V gives up 7 bases and J gives up 2 bases, and the segment between their germline ends measures 12 bases. In the germline V gene (reference sequence), CDR1 corresponds to LGHDT and CDR2 to YNNKEL. The sequencing machine was an Illumina MiSeq. TCRdb reanalyzed the raw reads on its own, using fastp at Q25 for trimming and MiXCR for clone calling, and kept in-frame beta chains. Each entry is one CDR3 protein sequence, shown with its most common DNA and genes. The sample records about 65,000 distinct CDR3 sequences, 49% of which are singletons. Jointly, the top ten make up less than 2.5% of the sample.

These data originate in a study of type 1 regulatory T cells (dated by TCRdb to the early 2020s). For the wider study: An in vitro protocol by which a Tr1-enriched, alloantigen-specific CD4 T cell product named T-allo10 was generated was characterized in the study. T-allo10 was being evaluated clinically in patients with hematological malignancies who were receiving allogeneic hematopoietic stem cell transplantation. Results and caveats for the whole study, not just this receptor: Compared with non-Tr1 cells, Tr1 cells had a TCR repertoire that was more restricted, a finding the study read as clonal expansion induced by alloantigen.

The material sequenced was cultured non-Tr1 T cells, either the whole culture or a sorted T cell fraction (not recorded which). The cell subset or site label for this specimen denotes: non-Tr1 population from the T-allo10 product. This chain joins TRBV3-1 to TRBJ1-3; TRBD1 is perhaps the D gene, given 6 matching bases. The TCR comes from a human donor in good health. The CDR3 sequence is CASNPGETGNTIYF. The DNA reads TGTGCCAGCAATCCAGGGGAAACTGGAAACACCATATATTTT.